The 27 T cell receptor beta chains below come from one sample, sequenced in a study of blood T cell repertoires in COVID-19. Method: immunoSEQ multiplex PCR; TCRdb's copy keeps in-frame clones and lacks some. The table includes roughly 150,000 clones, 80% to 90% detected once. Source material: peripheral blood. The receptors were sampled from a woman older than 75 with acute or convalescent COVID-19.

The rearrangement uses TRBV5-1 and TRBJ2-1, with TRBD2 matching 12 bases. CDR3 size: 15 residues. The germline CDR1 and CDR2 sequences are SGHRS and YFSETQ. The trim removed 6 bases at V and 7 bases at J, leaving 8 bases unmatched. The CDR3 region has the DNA TGCGCCAGCAACCTGGGGCTAGCGGGAGGGAATGAGCAGTTCTTC. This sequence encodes CASNLGLAGGNEQFF.

The CDR3 here is CASSISPSVDEQFF. CDR3 DNA: TGTGCCAGTAGTATTTCTCCTAGCGTCGATGAGCAGTTCTTC. The gene calls are TRBV19 and TRBJ2-1; TRBD2 is a possible D gene (6 bases). The CDR3 has 14 amino acids. Germline V gives CDR1 LNHDA, CDR2 SQIVND (reference sequence). The V end lost 3 bases, the J end lost 8 bases, and 14 bases lay between the germline ends. Full variable domain (missing parts from reference TRBV19 and TRBJ2-1): DGGITQSPKYLFRKEGQNVTLSCEQNLNHDAMYWYRQDPGQGLRLIYYSQIVNDFQKGDIAEGYSVSREKKESFPLTVTSAQKNPTAFYLCASSISPSVDEQFFGPGTRLTVL.

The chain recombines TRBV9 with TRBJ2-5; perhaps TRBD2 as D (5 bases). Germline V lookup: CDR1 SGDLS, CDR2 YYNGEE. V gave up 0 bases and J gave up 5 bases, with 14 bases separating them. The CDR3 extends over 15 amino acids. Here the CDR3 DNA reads TGTGCCAGCAGCGTAGGGTGGACTGGCGCCGAGACCCAGTACTTC. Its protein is CASSVGWTGAETQYF.

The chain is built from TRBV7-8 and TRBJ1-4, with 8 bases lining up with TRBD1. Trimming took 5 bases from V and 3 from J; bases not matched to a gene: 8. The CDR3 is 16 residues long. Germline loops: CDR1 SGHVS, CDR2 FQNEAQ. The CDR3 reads CASSPRTGRSNEKLFF. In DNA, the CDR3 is TGTGCCAGCAGCCCCCGGACAGGGCGATCTAATGAAAAACTGTTTTTT. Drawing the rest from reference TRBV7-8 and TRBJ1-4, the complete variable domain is GAGVSQSPRYKVAKRGQDVALRCDPISGHVSLFWYQQALGQGPEFLTYFQNEAQLDKSGLPSDRFFAERPEGSVSTLKIQRTQQEDSAVYLCASSPRTGRSNEKLFFGSGTQLSVL.

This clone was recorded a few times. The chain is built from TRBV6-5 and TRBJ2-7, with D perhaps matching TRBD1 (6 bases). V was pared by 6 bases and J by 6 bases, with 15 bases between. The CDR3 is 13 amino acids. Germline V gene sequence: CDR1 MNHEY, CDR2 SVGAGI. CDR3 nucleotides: TGTGCCAGCAGCCCCTACAGGGAGCGCGAGCAGTACTTC. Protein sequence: CASSPYREREQYF.

DNA of the CDR3: TGTGCCAGCCGATGGACAGGGGACACCGGGGAGCTGTTTTTT. Protein product: CASRWTGDTGELFF. The J gene is TRBJ2-2, the V gene TRBV2, with TRBD1 matching over 9 bases. V shed 8 bases, J shed 3 bases, and the junction held 4 bases outside the gene matches. Germline V CDR1 and CDR2: SNHLY, FYNNEI. The CDR3 runs 14 residues.

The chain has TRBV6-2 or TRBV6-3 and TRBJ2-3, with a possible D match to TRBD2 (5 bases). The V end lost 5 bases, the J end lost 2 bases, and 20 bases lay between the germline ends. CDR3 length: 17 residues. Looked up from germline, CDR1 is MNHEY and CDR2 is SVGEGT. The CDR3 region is CASSPGFGMVPTDTQYF. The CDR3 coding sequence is TGTGCCAGCAGTCCAGGCTTCGGGATGGTCCCCACAGATACGCAGTATTTT.

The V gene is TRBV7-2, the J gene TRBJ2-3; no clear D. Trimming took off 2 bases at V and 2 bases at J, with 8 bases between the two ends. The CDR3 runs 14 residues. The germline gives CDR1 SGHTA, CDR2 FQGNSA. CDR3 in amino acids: CASSLSLPTDTQYF. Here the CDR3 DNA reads TGTGCCAGCAGCTTATCCCTACCCACAGATACGCAGTATTTT.

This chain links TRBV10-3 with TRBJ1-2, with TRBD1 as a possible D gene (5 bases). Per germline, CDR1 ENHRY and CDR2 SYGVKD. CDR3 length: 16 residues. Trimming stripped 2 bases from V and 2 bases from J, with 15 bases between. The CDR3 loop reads CAISERGLGANYGYTF. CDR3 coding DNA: TGTGCCATCAGTGAGAGGGGACTCGGCGCCAACTATGGCTACACCTTC.

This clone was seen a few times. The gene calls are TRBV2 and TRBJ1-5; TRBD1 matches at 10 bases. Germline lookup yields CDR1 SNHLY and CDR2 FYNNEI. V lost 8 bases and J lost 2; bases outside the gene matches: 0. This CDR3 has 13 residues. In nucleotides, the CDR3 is TGTGCCAGCGGACAGGGGGGCAATCAGCCCCAGCATTTT. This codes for CASGQGGNQPQHF.

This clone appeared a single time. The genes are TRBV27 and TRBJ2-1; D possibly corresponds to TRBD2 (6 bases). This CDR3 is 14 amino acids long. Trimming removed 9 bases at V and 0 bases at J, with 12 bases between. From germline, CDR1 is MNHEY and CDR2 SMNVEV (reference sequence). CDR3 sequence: CASQGGSSYNEQFF. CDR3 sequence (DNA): TGTGCCAGTCAAGGAGGGAGCTCCTACAATGAGCAGTTCTTC.

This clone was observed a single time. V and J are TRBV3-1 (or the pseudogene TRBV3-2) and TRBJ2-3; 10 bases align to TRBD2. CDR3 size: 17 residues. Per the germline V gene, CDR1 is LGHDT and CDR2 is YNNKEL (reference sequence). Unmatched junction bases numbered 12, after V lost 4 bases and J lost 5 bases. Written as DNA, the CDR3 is TGTGCCAGCAGCCCCCCCGGTGTAATAGCGGGGGGAGATACGCAGTATTTT. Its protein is CASSPPGVIAGGDTQYF.

CDR3 sequence: CAWSVRGSISDTQYF. The CDR3 nucleotides read TGTGCCTGGAGTGTCCGCGGGAGTATCTCAGATACGCAGTATTTT. The chain couples TRBV30 to TRBJ2-3; 7 bases fit TRBD2. V shed 0 bases, J shed 4 bases, and the junction held 7 bases outside the gene matches. The CDR3 is made up of 15 amino acids. Germline V gene data show CDR1 as GTSNPN and CDR2 as SVGIG (reference sequence).

CDR3 bases: TGTGCCAGTAGACCTACAGGGTCCGCTGAAGCTTTCTTT. Its translation: CASRPTGSAEAFF. The chain has TRBV19 and TRBJ1-1; D is possibly TRBD1 (6 bases). CDR1 is LNHDA and CDR2 is SQIVND in the germline V gene (reference sequence). With 6 bases removed from V and 6 bases from J, the gap between germline ends came to 14 bases. The CDR3 has 13 residues.

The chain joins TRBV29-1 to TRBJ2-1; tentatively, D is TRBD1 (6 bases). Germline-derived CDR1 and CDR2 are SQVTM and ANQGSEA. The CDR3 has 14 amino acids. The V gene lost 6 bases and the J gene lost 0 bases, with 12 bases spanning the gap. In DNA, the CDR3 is TGCAGCGTATTGAGGGGGAGCTCCTACAATGAGCAGTTCTTC. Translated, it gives CSVLRGSSYNEQFF.

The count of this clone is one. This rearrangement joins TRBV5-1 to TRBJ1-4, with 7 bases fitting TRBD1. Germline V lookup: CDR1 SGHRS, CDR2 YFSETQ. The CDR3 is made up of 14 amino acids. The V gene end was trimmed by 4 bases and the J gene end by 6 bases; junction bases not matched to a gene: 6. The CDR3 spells CASSPSGTDEKLFF. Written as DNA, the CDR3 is TGCGCCAGCAGCCCCTCGGGGACAGATGAAAAACTGTTTTTT.

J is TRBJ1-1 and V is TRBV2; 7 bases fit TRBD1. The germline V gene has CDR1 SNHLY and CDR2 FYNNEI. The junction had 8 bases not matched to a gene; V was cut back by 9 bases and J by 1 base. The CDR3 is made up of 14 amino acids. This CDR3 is CASGEGATNTEAFF. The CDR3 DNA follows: TGTGCCAGTGGAGAGGGGGCAACGAACACTGAAGCTTTCTTT.

CDR3 sequence (DNA): TGTGCCAGCAGCAAGGGACAGGGGGCGTTTGGTTCACCCCTCCACTTT. Protein sequence: CASSKGQGAFGSPLHF. This rearrangement joins TRBV5-8 to TRBJ1-6; TRBD1 agrees at 12 bases. J lost 9 bases, V lost 4 bases, and 8 bases had no gene match. Per the germline V gene, CDR1 is SGHTS and CDR2 is YDEGEE. The CDR3 is 16 residues long.

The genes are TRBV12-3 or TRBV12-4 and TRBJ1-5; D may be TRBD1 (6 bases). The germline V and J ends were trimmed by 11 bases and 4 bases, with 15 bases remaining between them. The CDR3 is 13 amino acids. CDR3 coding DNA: TGTGCCTGCGGACAGAAAGATAATCAGCCCCAGCATTTT. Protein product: CACGQKDNQPQHF.

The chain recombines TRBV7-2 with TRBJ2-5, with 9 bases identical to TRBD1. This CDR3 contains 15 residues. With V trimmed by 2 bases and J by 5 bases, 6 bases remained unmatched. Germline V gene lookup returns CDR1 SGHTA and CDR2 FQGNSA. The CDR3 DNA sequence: TGTGCCAGCAGCTTACCTACAGGGGGCGTTGAGACCCAGTACTTC. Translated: CASSLPTGGVETQYF. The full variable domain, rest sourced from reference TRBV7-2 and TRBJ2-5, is GAGVSQSPSNKVTEKGKDVELRCDPISGHTALYWYRQSLGQGLEFLIYFQGNSAPDKSGLPSDRFSAERTGGSVSTLTIQRTQQEDSAVYLCASSLPTGGVETQYFGPGTRLLVL.

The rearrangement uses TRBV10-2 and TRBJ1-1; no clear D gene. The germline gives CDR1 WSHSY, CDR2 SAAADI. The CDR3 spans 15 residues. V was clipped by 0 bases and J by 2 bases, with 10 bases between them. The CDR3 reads CASSESNPVNTEAFF. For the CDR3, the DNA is TGCGCCAGCAGTGAGTCGAATCCAGTAAACACTGAAGCTTTCTTT.

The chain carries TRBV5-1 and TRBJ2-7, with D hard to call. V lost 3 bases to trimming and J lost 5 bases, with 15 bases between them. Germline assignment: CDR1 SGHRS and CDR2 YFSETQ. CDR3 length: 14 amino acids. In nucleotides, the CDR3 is TGCGCCAGCAGCTCATCCCCTCCCCCGGACGAGCAGTACTTC. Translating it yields CASSSSPPPDEQYF.

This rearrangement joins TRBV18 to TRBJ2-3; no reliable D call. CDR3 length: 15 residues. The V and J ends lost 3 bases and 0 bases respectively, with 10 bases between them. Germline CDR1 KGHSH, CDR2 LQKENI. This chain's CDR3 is CASSPPVRSTDTQYF. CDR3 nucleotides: TGTGCCAGCTCACCCCCGGTGAGGAGCACAGATACGCAGTATTTT.

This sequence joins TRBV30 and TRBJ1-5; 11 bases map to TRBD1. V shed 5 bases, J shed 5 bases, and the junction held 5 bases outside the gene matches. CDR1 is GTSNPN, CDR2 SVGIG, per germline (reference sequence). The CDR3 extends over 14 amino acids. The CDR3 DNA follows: TGTGCCTGGGCCGGGACAGGGGGTCATCAGCCCCAGCATTTT. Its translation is CAWAGTGGHQPQHF.

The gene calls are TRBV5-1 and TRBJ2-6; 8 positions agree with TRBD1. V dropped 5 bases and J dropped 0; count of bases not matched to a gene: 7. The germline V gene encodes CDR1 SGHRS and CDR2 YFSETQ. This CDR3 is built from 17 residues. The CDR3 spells CASRETTGASGANVLTF. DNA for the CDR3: TGCGCCAGCAGAGAGACGACAGGGGCCTCTGGGGCCAACGTCCTGACTTTC.

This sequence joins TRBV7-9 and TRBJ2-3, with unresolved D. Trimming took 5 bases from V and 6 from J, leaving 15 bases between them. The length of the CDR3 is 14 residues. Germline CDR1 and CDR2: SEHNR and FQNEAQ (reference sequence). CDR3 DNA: TGTGCCAGCAGCCCCCTAAGTTCATCCGATACGCAGTATTTT. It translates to CASSPLSSSDTQYF.

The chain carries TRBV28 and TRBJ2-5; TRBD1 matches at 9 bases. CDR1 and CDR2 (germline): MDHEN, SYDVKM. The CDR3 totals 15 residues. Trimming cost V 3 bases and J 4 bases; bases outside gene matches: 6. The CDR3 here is CASSFFYRGRETQYF. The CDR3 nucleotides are TGTGCCAGCAGTTTTTTTTACAGGGGGCGAGAGACCCAGTACTTC.